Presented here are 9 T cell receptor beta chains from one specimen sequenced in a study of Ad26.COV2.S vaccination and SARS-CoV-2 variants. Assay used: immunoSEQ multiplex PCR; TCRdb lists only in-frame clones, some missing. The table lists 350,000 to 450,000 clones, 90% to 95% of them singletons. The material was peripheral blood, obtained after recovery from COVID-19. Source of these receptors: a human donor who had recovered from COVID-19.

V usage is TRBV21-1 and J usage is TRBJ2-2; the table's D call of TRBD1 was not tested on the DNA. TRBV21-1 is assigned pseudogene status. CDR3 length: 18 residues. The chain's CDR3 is CASSTNLLQFPNTGELFF. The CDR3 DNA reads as TGTGCCAGCAGCACCAACCTTTTACAGTTCCCGAACACCGGGGAGCTGTTTTTT.

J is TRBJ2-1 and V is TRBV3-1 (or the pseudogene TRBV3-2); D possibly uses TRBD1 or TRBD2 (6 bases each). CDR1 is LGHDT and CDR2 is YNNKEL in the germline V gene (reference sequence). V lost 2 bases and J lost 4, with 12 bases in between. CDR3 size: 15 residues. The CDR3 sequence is CASSQRGPYYNEQFF. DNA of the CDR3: TGTGCCAGCAGCCAACGGGGGCCCTATTACAATGAGCAGTTCTTC.

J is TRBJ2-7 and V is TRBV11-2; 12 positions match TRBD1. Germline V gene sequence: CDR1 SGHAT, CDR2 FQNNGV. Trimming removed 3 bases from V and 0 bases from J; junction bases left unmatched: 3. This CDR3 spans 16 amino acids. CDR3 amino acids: CASSFRDRGHSYEQYF. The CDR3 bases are TGTGCCAGCAGCTTCCGGGACAGGGGGCACTCCTACGAGCAGTACTTC. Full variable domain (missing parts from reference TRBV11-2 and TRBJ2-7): EAGVAQSPRYKIIEKRQSVAFWCNPISGHATLYWYQQILGQGPKLLIQFQNNGVVDDSQLPKDRFSAERLKGVDSTLKIQPAKLEDSAVYLCASSFRDRGHSYEQYFGPGTRLTVT.

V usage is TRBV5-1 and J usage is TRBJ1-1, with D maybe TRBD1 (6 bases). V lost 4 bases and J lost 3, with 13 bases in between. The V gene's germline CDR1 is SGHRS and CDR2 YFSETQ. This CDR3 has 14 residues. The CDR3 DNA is TGCGCCAGCAGCCGAGACAGGTTGGACACTGAAGCTTTCTTT. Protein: CASSRDRLDTEAFF.

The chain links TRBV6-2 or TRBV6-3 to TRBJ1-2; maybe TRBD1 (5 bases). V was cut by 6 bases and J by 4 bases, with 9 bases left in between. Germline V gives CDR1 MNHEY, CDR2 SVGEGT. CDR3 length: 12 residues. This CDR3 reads CASSRDLYGYTF. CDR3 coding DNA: TGTGCCAGCAGCCGGGACCTCTATGGCTACACCTTC.

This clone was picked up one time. CDR3 DNA sequence: TGCGCCAGCAGCCCTTGGTCGGCCGGGACAGGGGGCTACAATGAGCAGTTCTTC. Residues: CASSPWSAGTGGYNEQFF. V usage is TRBV4-1 and J usage is TRBJ2-1; 11 nucleotides agree with TRBD1. With V trimmed by 4 bases and J by 3 bases, 11 bases remained unmatched. This CDR3 contains 18 residues. CDR1 and CDR2 (germline): MGHRA, YSYEKL.

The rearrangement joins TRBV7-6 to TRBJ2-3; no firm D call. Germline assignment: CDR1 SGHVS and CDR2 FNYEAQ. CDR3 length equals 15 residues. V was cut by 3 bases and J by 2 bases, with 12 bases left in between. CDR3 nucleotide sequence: TGTGCCAGCAGCTTGGACCGGTGGCCCACAGATACGCAGTATTTT. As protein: CASSLDRWPTDTQYF.

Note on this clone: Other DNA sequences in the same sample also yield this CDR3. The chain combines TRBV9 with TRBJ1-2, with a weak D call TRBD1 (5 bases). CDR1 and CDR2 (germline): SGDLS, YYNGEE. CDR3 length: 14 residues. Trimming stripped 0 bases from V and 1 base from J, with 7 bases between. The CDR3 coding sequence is TGTGCCAGCAGCGTAGGCGGGGGTAACTATGGCTACACCTTC. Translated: CASSVGGGNYGYTF.

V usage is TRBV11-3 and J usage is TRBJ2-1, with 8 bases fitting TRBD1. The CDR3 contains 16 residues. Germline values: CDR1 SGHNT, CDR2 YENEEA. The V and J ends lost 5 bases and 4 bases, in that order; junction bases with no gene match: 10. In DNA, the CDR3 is TGTGCCAGCAGCCGAGACAGGGGACCGACTTACAATGAGCAGTTCTTC. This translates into CASSRDRGPTYNEQFF. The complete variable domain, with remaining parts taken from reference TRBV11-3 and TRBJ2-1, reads EAGVVQSPRYKIIEKKQPVAFWCNPISGHNTLYWYLQNLGQGPELLIRYENEEAVDDSQLPKDRFSAERLKGVDSTLKIQPAELGDSAVYLCASSRDRGPTYNEQFFGPGTRLTVL.